This TCR beta chain was recorded in a study of blood T cell repertoires in COVID-19. About the research overall: Samples came from the United States, Italy and Spain, spanning acute and convalescent COVID-19. Sources were T cells, B-cell-depleted T cells, or PBMCs; the material itself was cDNA or gDNA.

Per the original methods: Estimation of nucleated cell counts was performed using reference gene primer amplification. The data were produced by immunoSEQ multiplex PCR, yet TCRdb's version contains in-frame clones alone and is incomplete. Clone size and V and J calls were adopted from that table, with D and trimming inferred from the DNA. The table lists 120,000 or so clones, roughly 86% of them singletons, with over 3.5% in the top ten. Germline CDR1 is SNHLY and CDR2 is FYNNEI. Unmatched junction bases numbered 7, after V lost 7 bases and J lost 5 bases. The CDR3 is 14 residues long. The receptor's source is an older woman with acute or convalescent COVID-19. The sequenced sample consisted of peripheral blood. V gene TRBV2 combines with J gene TRBJ2-2; 7 nucleotides line up with TRBD1. Written as DNA, the CDR3 is TGTGCCAGCAACCCGACAGGGACAACCGGGGAGCTGTTTTTT. This sequence encodes CASNPTGTTGELFF. The full variable domain, with the rest looked up from reference TRBV2 and TRBJ2-2, is EPEVTQTPSHQVTQMGQEVILRCVPISNHLYFYWYRQILGQKVEFLVSFYNNEISEKSEIFDDQFSVERPDGSNFTLKIRSTKLEDSAMYFCASNPTGTTGELFFGEGSRLTVL.